This TCR beta chain was identified during a study of cytomegalovirus exposure and HLA in healthy donors. The study's findings and limits: For cytomegalovirus status, the classifier reportedly gave diagnoses with high specificity and sensitivity.

On this clone itself: Its target is unknown.

The donors were members of the roughly 130-subject validation cohort (separate from the approximately 730-subject first cohort). The repertoire was sequenced with immunoSEQ multiplex PCR; TCRdb's copy has only in-frame clones and lacks some. In the table there are 100,000 to 150,000 clones, 89% of which are singletons. Sequenced: PBMCs. The receptor comes from a woman aged 18-35 years in good health and CMV-seronegative.

The CDR3 DNA reads as TGTGCCAGTAGTACCACAGGGGACCCCAATCAGCCCCAGCATTTT. Translating it yields CASSTTGDPNQPQHF. The genes are TRBV19 and TRBJ1-5; 7 nucleotides match TRBD1. The CDR3 covers 15 residues. The V gene's germline CDR1 is LNHDA and CDR2 SQIVND (reference sequence). Trimming took 4 bases from V and 3 from J; bases not matched to a gene: 6.